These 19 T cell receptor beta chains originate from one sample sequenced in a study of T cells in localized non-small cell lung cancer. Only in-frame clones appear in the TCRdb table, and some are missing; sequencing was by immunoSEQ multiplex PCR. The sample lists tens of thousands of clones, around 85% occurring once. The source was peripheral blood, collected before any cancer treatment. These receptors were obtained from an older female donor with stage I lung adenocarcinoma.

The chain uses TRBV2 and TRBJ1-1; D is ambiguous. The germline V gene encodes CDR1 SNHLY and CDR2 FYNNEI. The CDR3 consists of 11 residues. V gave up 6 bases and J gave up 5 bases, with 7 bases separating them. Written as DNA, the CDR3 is TGTGCCAGCAGAGAGGGAACTGAAGCTTTCTTT. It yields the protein CASREGTEAFF.

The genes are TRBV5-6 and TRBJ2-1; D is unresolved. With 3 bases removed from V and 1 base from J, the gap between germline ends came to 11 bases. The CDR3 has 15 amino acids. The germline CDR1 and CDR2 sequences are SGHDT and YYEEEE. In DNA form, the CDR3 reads TGTGCCAGCAGCTCAAGACCTTCTTCCTACAATGAGCAGTTCTTC. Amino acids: CASSSRPSSYNEQFF.

The chain's CDR3 is CASGYKDRLVSYEQYF. As DNA, the CDR3 is TGTGCTAGTGGCTATAAAGACAGGTTGGTCTCCTACGAGCAGTACTTC. V gene TRBV12-5 combines with J gene TRBJ2-7; D is possibly TRBD1 (6 bases). Germline V CDR1 and CDR2: LGHNT, FRNRAP. The V end was cut by 6 bases, the J end by 0 bases, with 18 bases between. The CDR3 is 16 residues long. The whole variable domain, filled in from reference TRBV12-5 and TRBJ2-7, reads DARVTQTPRHKVTEMGQEVTMRCQPILGHNTVFWYRQTMMQGLELLAYFRNRAPLDDSGMPKDRFSAEMPDATLATLKIQPSEPRDSAVYFCASGYKDRLVSYEQYFGPGTRLTVT.

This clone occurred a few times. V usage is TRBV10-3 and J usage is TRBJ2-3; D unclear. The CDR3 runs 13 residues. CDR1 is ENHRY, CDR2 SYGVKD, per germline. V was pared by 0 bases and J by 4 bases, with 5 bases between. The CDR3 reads CAISESGADTQYF. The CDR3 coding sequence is TGTGCCATCAGTGAGTCGGGCGCAGATACGCAGTATTTT.

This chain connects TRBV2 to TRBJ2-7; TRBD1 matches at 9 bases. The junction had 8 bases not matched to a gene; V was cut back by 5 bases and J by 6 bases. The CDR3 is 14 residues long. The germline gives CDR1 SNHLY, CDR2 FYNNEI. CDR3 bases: TGTGCCAGCAGTATACAGGGGGCGACGGTCGAGCAGTACTTC. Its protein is CASSIQGATVEQYF. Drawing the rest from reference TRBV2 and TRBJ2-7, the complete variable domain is EPEVTQTPSHQVTQMGQEVILRCVPISNHLYFYWYRQILGQKVEFLVSFYNNEISEKSEIFDDQFSVERPDGSNFTLKIRSTKLEDSAMYFCASSIQGATVEQYFGPGTRLTVT.

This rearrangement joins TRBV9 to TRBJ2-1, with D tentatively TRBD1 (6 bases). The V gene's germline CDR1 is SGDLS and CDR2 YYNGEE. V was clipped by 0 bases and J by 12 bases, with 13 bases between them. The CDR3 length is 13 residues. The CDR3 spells CASSVVWGLGQFF. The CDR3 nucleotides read TGTGCCAGCAGCGTAGTATGGGGGCTGGGGCAGTTCTTC.

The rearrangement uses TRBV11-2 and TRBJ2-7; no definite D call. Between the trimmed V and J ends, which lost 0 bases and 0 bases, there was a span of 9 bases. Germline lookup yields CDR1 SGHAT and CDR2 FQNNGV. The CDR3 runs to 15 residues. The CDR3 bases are TGTGCCAGCAGCTTAGAAATATTCAGCTCCTACGAGCAGTACTTC. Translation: CASSLEIFSSYEQYF.

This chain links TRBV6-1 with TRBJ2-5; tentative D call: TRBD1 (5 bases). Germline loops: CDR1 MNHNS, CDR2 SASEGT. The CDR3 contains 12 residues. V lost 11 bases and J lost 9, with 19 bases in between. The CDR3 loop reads CAGRLGDRAQYF. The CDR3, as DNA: TGTGCCGGCCGCCTAGGGGATCGGGCCCAGTACTTC.

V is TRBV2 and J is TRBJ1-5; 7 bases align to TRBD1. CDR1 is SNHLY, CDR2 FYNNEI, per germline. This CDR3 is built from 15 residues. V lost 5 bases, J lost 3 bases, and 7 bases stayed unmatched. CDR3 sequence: CASSRDSQTNQPQHF. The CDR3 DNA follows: TGTGCCAGCAGTCGGGACAGCCAAACCAATCAGCCCCAGCATTTT.

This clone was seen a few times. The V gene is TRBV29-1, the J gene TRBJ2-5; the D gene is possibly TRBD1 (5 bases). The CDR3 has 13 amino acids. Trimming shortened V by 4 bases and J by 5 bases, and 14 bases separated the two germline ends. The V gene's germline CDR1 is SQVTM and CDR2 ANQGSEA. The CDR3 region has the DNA TGCAGCGTTGCCTCTGGGGCGATGGAGACCCAGTACTTC. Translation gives CSVASGAMETQYF.

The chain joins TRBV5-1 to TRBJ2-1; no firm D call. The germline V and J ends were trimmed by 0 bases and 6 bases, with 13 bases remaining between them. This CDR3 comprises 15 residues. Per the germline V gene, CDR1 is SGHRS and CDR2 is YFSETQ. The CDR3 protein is CASSLGGNSINEQFF. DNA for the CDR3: TGCGCCAGCAGCTTGGGGGGTAATTCCATCAATGAGCAGTTCTTC.

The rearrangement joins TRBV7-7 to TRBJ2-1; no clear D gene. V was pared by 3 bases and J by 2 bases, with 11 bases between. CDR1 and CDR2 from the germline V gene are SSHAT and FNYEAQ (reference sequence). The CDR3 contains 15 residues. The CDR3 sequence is CASSFAPQAYNEQFF. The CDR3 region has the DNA TGTGCCAGCAGCTTCGCACCCCAGGCCTACAATGAGCAGTTCTTC.

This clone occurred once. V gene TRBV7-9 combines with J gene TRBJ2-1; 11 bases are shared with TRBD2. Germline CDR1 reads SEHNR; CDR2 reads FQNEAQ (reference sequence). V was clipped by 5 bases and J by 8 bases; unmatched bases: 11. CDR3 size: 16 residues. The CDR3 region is CASSPRGLAGGDEQFF. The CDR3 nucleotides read TGTGCCAGCAGCCCCCGGGGCCTAGCGGGAGGCGATGAGCAGTTCTTC.

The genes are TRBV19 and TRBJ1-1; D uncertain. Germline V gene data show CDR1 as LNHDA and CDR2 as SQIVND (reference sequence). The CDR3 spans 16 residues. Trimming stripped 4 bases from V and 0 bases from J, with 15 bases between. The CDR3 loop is CASSTRGGGLNTEAFF. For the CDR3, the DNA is TGTGCCAGTAGTACCCGCGGAGGTGGTCTGAACACTGAAGCTTTCTTT.

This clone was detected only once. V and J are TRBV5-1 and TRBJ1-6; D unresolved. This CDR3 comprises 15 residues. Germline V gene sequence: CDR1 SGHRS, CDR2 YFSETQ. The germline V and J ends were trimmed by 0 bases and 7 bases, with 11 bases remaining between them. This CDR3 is CASSLEGRLNSPLHF. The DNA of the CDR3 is TGCGCCAGCAGCTTGGAGGGCCGCCTCAATTCACCCCTCCACTTT.

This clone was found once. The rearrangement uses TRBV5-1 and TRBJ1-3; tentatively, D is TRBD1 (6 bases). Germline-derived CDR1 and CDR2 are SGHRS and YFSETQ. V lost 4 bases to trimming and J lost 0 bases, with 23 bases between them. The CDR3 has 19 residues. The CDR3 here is CASSPDGARGPSSGNTIYF. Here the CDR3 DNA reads TGCGCCAGCAGCCCGGACGGAGCCAGGGGTCCCTCCTCTGGAAACACCATATATTTT.

CDR3 in DNA: TGTGCCAGCAGCTTGGAGCGGTCCGGGGAGCTGTTTTTT. Translated, it gives CASSLERSGELFF. V is TRBV11-2 and J is TRBJ2-2; weak D call: TRBD2 (5 bases). The V and J ends lost 3 bases and 6 bases respectively, with 8 bases between them. From germline, CDR1 is SGHAT and CDR2 FQNNGV. There are 13 residues in the CDR3.

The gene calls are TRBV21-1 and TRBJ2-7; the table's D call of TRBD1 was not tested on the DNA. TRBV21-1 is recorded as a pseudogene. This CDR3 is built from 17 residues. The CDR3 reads CASSKVTGGEVSYEQYF. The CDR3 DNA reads TGTGCCAGCAGCAAAGTAACAGGGGGCGAGGTGAGCTACGAGCAGTACTTC.

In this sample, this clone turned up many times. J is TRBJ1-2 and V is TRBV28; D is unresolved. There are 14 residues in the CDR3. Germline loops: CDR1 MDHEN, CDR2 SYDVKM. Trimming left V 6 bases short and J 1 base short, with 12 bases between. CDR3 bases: TGTGCCAGCAGCGGGTCCCCCCTTAACTATGGCTACACCTTC. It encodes CASSGSPLNYGYTF.